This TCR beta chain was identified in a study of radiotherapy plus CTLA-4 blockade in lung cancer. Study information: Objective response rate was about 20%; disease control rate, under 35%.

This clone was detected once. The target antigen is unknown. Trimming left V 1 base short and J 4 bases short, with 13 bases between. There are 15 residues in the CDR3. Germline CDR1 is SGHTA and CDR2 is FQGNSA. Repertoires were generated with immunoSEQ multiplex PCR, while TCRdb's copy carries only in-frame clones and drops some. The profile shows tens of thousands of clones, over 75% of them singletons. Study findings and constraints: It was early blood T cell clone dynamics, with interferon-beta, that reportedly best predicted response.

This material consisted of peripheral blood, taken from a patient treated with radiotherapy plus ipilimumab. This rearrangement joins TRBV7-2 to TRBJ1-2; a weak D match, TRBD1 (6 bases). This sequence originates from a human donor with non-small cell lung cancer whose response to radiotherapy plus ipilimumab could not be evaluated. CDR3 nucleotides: TGTGCCAGCAGCTTAGGCGTGGGGGGGGCCTATGGCTACACCTTC. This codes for CASSLGVGGAYGYTF.